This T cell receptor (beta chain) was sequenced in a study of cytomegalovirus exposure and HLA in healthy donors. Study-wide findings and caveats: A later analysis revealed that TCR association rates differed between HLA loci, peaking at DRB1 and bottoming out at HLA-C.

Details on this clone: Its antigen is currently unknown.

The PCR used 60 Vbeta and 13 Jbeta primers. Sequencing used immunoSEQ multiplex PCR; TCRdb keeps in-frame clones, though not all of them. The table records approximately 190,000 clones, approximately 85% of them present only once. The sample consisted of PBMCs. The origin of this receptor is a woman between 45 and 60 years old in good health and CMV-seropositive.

The CDR3 DNA is TGTGCCACCGTATCCTCCTACAATGAGCAGTTCTTC. Translating it yields CATVSSYNEQFF. The chain combines TRBV19 with TRBJ2-1; D is undetermined. Deletions cut 10 bases from V and 0 bases from J, with 7 bases between. The germline CDR1 and CDR2 sequences are LNHDA and SQIVND (reference sequence). The CDR3 has 12 amino acids.